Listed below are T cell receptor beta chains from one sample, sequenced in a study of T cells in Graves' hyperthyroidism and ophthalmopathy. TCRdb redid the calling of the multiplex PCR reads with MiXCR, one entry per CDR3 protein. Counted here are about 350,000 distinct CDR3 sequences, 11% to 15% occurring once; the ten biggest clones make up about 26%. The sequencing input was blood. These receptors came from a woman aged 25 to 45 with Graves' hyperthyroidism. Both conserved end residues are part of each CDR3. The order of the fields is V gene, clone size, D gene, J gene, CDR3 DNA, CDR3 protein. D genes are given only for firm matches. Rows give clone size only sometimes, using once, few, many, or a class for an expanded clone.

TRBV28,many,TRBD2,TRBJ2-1,TGTGCCAGCAGCCCCTGGACTAGCGGGAGGGGCAATGAGCAGTTCTTC,CASSPWTSGRGNEQFF
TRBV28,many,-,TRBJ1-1,TGTGCCAGCAGCCACCCACCCGGACGGCCGAACACTGAAGCTTTCTTT,CASSHPPGRPNTEAFF
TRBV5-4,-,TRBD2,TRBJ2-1,TGTGCCAGCAGCTTACTAGCGGTCGGAAGTGAGCAGTTCTTC,CASSLLAVGSEQFF
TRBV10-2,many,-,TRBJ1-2,TGCGCCAGCAGCCCGGACATCTATGGCTACACCTTC,CASSPDIYGYTF
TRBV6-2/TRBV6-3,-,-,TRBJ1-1,TGTGCACACACGGGGTCCGCGCTGCGCTCCATCTCGGGGAACACTGAAGCTTTCTTT,CAHTGSALRSISGNTEAFF
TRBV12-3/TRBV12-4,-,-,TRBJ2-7,TGTGCCAGCAGTACCCCCCCCCCGGGGGACGAGCAGTACTTC,CASSTPPPGDEQYF
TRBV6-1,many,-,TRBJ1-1,TGTGCCAGCAGGATGACAGGTCCTACAGTCGCTTTCTTT,CASRMTGPTVAFF
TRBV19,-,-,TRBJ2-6,TGTGCCAGTAGTGATGGATGGAGTACCTCTGGGGCCAACGTCCTGACTTTC,CASSDGWSTSGANVLTF
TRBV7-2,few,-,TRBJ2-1,TGTGCCAGCAGCCAAGAGCGGGCCTCAAATGAGCAGTTCTTC,CASSQERASNEQFF
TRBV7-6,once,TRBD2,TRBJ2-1,TGTGCCAGCAGCGCCACATCTGTTAGCGGGCGCGCTTACTACAATGAGCAGTTCTTC,CASSATSVSGRAYYNEQFF
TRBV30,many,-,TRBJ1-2,TGTGCCTGGGTCTTCGGATATGGCTACACCTTC,CAWVFGYGYTF
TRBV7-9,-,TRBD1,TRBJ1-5,TGTGCCAGCAGCTCCCACGAAGAGGTGGGACAGCTCGGTGGCAATCAGCCCCAGCATTTT,CASSSHEEVGQLGGNQPQHF
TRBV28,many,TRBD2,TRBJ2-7,TGTGCCAGCACGGTCGGCGGGAGTTACTCCTACGAGCAGTACTTC,CASTVGGSYSYEQYF
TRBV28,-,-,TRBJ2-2,TGTGCCAGCAATTTATCAGTCGGGGAGCTGTTTTTT,CASNLSVGELFF
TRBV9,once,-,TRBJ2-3,TGTGCCAGCAGCTCGGACGGCCCTAGCACAGATACGCAGTATTTT,CASSSDGPSTDTQYF
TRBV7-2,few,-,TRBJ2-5,TGTGCCAGCAGCGCAGGGGTCGGAGAGACCCAGTACTTC,CASSAGVGETQYF
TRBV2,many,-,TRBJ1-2,TGTGCCAGCAGTGAAGCGATGGGGCTCTATGGCTACACCTTC,CASSEAMGLYGYTF
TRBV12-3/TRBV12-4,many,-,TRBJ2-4,TGTGCCAGCAGTTTAAGGCAGGGGCTAGCCAAAAACATTCAGTACTTC,CASSLRQGLAKNIQYF
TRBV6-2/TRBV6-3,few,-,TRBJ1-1,TGTGCCTCCCTATTCACCCCCTGGGCCACTGAAGCTTTCTTT,CASLFTPWATEAFF
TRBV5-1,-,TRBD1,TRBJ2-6,TGCGCCACCTCACCCGGACAGGGGTTCTCTGGGGCCAACGTCCTGACTTTC,CATSPGQGFSGANVLTF
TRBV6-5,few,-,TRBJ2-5,TGTGCCAGCAGTTGGAGGGGGCGCGGGGAGACCCAGTACTTC,CASSWRGRGETQYF
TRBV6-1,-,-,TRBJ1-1,TGTGCCAGCAGCGGCTGGAACACTGAAGCTTTCTTT,CASSGWNTEAFF
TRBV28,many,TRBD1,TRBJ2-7,TGTGCCAGCAGTACAGGGGCTGGGGAGCAGTACTTC,CASSTGAGEQYF
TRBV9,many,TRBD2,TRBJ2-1,TGTGCCAGCAGCGTATCCGGGACTAGCGGACACAATGAGCAGTTCTTC,CASSVSGTSGHNEQFF
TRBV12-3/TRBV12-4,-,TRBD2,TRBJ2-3,TGTGCCAGCAGTTTAGAGCTGACTAGCGGGGCCCCTAGCACAGATACGCAGTATTTT,CASSLELTSGAPSTDTQYF
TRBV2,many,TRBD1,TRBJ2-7,TGTGCCAGCAGTGCCCCTACAGGGGTGGTGGATCACGAGCAGTACTTC,CASSAPTGVVDHEQYF
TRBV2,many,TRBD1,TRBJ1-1,TGTGCCAGCAGATGGGGGACAGGTTCTTTGGAGAACACTGAAGCTTTCTTT,CASRWGTGSLENTEAFF
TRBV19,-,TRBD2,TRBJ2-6,TGTACCAGTAGTATAGATCTAGCGGGAGGGCCTGGGGCCAACGTCCTGACTTTC,CTSSIDLAGGPGANVLTF
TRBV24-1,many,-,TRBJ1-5,TGTGCCACCAGGCCAGGCGGTCTGGTAGATCAGCCCCAGCATTTT,CATRPGGLVDQPQHF
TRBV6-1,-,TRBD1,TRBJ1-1,TGTGCCAGCAAGGAGGGACAGCTGAACACTGAAGCTTTCTTT,CASKEGQLNTEAFF
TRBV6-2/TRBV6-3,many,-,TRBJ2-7,TGTGCCAGCAGTTACTCGAGCGACGAGCAGTACTTC,CASSYSSDEQYF
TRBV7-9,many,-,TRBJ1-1,TGTGCCAGCAGCTTAAAAAGTGAAGCTTTCTTT,CASSLKSEAFF
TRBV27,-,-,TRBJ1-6,TGTGCCAGCAGTGGATGGAATTCACCCCTCCACTTT,CASSGWNSPLHF
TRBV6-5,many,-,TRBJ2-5,TGTGCCAGCAGTTACTCGAGGGGAGCGGGCCTCCAAGAGACCCAGTACTTC,CASSYSRGAGLQETQYF
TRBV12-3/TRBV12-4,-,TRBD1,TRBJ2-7,TGTGCCAGCAGTTTATACGGCAGGGACAGGGGGCTCTACGAGCAGTACTTC,CASSLYGRDRGLYEQYF
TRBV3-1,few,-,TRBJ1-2,TGTGCCAGCACCCAGAGTAGCGGCTTCCATGGCTACACCTTC,CASTQSSGFHGYTF
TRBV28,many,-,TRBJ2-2,TGTGCCAGCAGTCGCAGGTTGAACACCGGGGAGCTGTTTTTT,CASSRRLNTGELFF
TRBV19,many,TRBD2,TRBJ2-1,TGTGCCAGTAGTATCGCGCTAGCGGGAGCAGATGAGCAGTTCTTC,CASSIALAGADEQFF
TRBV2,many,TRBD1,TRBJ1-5,TGTGCCAGCAGTCGGGGACAGGGGAAGCCCCAGCATTTT,CASSRGQGKPQHF
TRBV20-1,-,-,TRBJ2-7,TGCAGTGCTACGCTCCGACAGGTTGACTTCTACGAGCAGTACTTC,CSATLRQVDFYEQYF
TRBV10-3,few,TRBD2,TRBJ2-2,TGTGCCATCCTCCGGACTAGCGGGAACGGCGGGGAGCTGTTTTTT,CAILRTSGNGGELFF
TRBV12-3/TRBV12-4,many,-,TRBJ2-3,TGTGCCACTAGTAGCCTCACAGATACGCAGTATTTT,CATSSLTDTQYF
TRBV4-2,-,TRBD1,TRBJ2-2,TGTGCCAGCAGCCAATTGGGGATAGGGACAGCGCACACCGGGGAGCTGTTTTTT,CASSQLGIGTAHTGELFF
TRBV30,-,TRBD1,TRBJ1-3,TGTGCCTGCGACCTAACAGGGGTCGGAAACACCATATATTTT,CACDLTGVGNTIYF